One and the same sample provided the 29 T cell receptor beta chains below, sequenced in a study of T cell clonality in common variable immunodeficiency. This table comes from immunoSEQ multiplex PCR, and its TCRdb copy is limited to in-frame clones, with some not included. Listed for the sample are approximately 75,000 clones, none seen a single time. Specimen: peripheral blood mononuclear cells. These receptors were collected from a person aged 18 to 75 in good health.

This clone was detected ten times or more. The CDR3 end is not reached by the read, which stops 3 residues before it; the germline J gene fills it in. The chain has TRBV5-1 and TRBJ2-7; TRBD2 is a possible D gene (7 bases). CDR1 and CDR2 from the germline V gene are SGHRS and YFSETQ. The CDR3 spans 16 residues. Trimming removed 0 bases from V and 0 bases from J, with 13 bases in between. CDR3 in amino acids: CASSLGGGVSSYEQYF. CDR3 bases read: TGCGCCAGCAGCTTGGGAGGGGGGGTCAGCTCCTACGAG.

This clone was counted at least ten times. The CDR3 extends 3 residues past the end of the read, so its final part is completed from the germline J gene. The chain couples TRBV30 to TRBJ1-2; the D gene is possibly TRBD1 (6 bases). Looked up from germline, CDR1 is GTSNPN and CDR2 is SVGIG (reference sequence). The CDR3 covers 14 residues. The ends were cut back, 4 bases at V and 7 bases at J, with 19 bases in the middle. The CDR3 spells CAWKGDTLTRGYTF. The CDR3 DNA, read in part, is TGTGCCTGGAAGGGGGACACCCTCACTCGTGGC.

In its sample, this clone was seen many times. This CDR3 is CASSSDGLTYEQYF. CDR3 DNA (partial): TGTGCCAGCAGCAGCGATGGATTAACCTACGAG. The gene calls are TRBV5-6 and TRBJ2-7; the D is unclear. From the germline J gene comes the end of the CDR3, since the read stops 3 residues before it. This CDR3 has 14 residues. Trimming took 4 bases from V and 2 from J, leaving 13 bases between them. The germline gives CDR1 SGHDT, CDR2 YYEEEE.

This clone was counted many times. The sequenced fragment ends 3 residues before the CDR3 boundary, so the rest is inferred from the germline J gene. V is TRBV7-9 and J is TRBJ2-1; perhaps D is TRBD1 or TRBD2 (5 bases each). In germline, CDR1 is SEHNR, CDR2 FQNEAQ (reference sequence). V gave up 5 bases and J gave up 9 bases, with 20 bases separating them. CDR3 length: 15 residues. The part of the CDR3 DNA that was read is TGTGCCAGCAGCAGTAGAGGGGTCCCGCAAGGTGAG. This codes for CASSSRGVPQGE. The entire CDR3 is CASSSRGVPQGEQFF.

This clone has a count of ten or more. Germline is not matched at one junction end, which may reflect a read error. The sequence runs out 3 residues before the end of the CDR3; the remainder is reconstructed from the germline J gene. J is TRBJ2-3 and V is TRBV4-2; 7 positions agree with TRBD2. The CDR3 covers 14 residues. Germline V CDR1 and CDR2: LGHNA, YNFKEQ. CDR3: CASSQFIRGGTQYF. The CDR3 bases that were read are TGCGCCAGCAGCCAGTTCATACGCGGGGGTACG.

This clone was picked up many times. The CDR3 end is not reached by the read, which stops 3 residues before it; the germline J gene fills it in. V is TRBV19 and J is TRBJ2-6, with 11 nucleotides matching TRBD1. Germline V CDR1 and CDR2: LNHDA, SQIVND (reference sequence). This CDR3 comprises 16 residues. The trim removed 6 bases at V and 1 base at J, leaving 2 bases unmatched. The CDR3 DNA, read in part, is TGTGCCAGTAGGGACAGGGGGCGTTCTGGGGCCAACGTC. Protein: CASRDRGRSGANV. The complete CDR3 sequence is CASRDRGRSGANVLTF.

This clone was counted many times. The CDR3 end lies 3 residues beyond the end of the read and is filled in from the germline J gene. The chain employs TRBV12-3 or TRBV12-4 and TRBJ2-1; 7 bases map to TRBD2. Unmatched junction bases numbered 0, after V lost 3 bases and J lost 7 bases. CDR3 length equals 12 residues. The CDR3 loop reads CASSLGGNEQFF. CDR3 DNA, as far as it was read: TGTGCCAGCAGTTTGGGGGGGAATGAG.

This clone was observed many times. One end of the junction is discordant with germline, which a read error may explain. The CDR3 goes on 3 residues after the read ends, and that part is filled in from the germline J gene. The rearrangement uses TRBV7-7 and TRBJ2-3; D might be TRBD1 (5 bases). Germline V gives CDR1 SSHAT, CDR2 FNYEAQ (reference sequence). The CDR3 is made up of 15 amino acids. CDR3 loop: CASSPGVKGPDTQYF. Partial CDR3 DNA: TGTGCTAGCAGCCCCGGCGTGAAGGGGCCAGATACG.

The table lists this clone with many counts. The CDR3 extends 3 residues past the end of the read, so its final part is completed from the germline J gene. This chain joins TRBV20-1 and TRBJ1-1; 7 nucleotides agree with TRBD1. CDR1 is DFQATT and CDR2 is SNEGSKA in the germline V gene (reference sequence). The length of the CDR3 is 15 residues. J was trimmed by 6 bases and V by 0 bases; bases with no gene match: 10. The CDR3 sequence is CSARDIRGRRAEAFF. The part of the CDR3 DNA that was read is TGCAGTGCTAGAGATATAAGGGGGCGTAGGGCTGAA.

This clone was picked up many times. CDR3 DNA, as far as it was read: TGTGCCAGTAGTGTGCTAGCGGGGAACACCGGGGAG. It translates to CASSVLAGNTGE. The entire CDR3 protein reads CASSVLAGNTGELFF. The chain joins TRBV19 to TRBJ2-2, with 8 bases that match TRBD2. The CDR3 extends 3 residues past the end of the read, so its final part is completed from the germline J gene. V dropped 5 bases and J dropped 1; count of bases not matched to a gene: 3. The germline CDR1 and CDR2 sequences are LNHDA and SQIVND (reference sequence). The CDR3 covers 15 residues.

The table lists this clone with many counts. The CDR3 goes on 3 residues after the read ends, and that part is filled in from the germline J gene. The V call is TRBV6-1, the J call TRBJ1-5; 7 positions agree with TRBD1. Germline CDR1 MNHNS, CDR2 SASEGT. The length of the CDR3 is 15 residues. The junction had 10 bases not matched to a gene; V was cut back by 2 bases and J by 9 bases. CDR3 amino acids: CASSEIRTGSLPQHF. The CDR3 bases that were read are TGTGCCAGCAGTGAAATTCGGACAGGTAGTTTGCCC.

This clone was recorded at least ten times. The sequence runs out 3 residues before the end of the CDR3; the remainder is reconstructed from the germline J gene. V and J are TRBV11-2 and TRBJ2-5; D gene uncertain. V shed 5 bases and J shed 0 bases, with 4 bases lying between them. The CDR3 runs 12 residues. Germline V gene data show CDR1 as SGHAT and CDR2 as FQNNGV. Incomplete CDR3 DNA: TGTGCCAGCAGCCCTCACCAAGAGACC. Translated: CASSPHQET. The whole CDR3 sequence reads CASSPHQETQYF.

This clone has a count of ten or more. The CDR3 is cut off 3 residues early in the read; its end comes from the germline J gene. The chain uses TRBV20-1 and TRBJ1-2, with 9 positions matching TRBD1. This CDR3 has 14 amino acids. V lost 3 bases, J lost 6 bases, and 8 bases stayed unmatched. The germline CDR1 and CDR2 sequences are DFQATT and SNEGSKA (reference sequence). The DNA read from the CDR3 is TGCAGTGCTAGTAACGGACAGGGGATAGATGGC. As protein: CSASNGQGIDG. The entire CDR3 sequence reads CSASNGQGIDGYTF.

This clone has a count of ten or more. Read data end 3 residues before the CDR3 end; the end is taken from the germline J gene. V and J are TRBV28 and TRBJ1-2; 8 bases line up with TRBD1. CDR1 and CDR2 from the germline V gene are MDHEN and SYDVKM. V was clipped by 5 bases and J by 4 bases; unmatched bases: 9. This CDR3 has 15 residues. CDR3 loop: CASSTPRTGTYGYTF. The covered CDR3 bases are TGTGCCAGCAGTACCCCAAGGACAGGGACCTATGGC.

This clone was observed many times. The read comes to an end 3 residues before the CDR3 does, leaving the germline J gene to fill in the end. The chain has TRBV5-1 and TRBJ2-7; 10 bases map to TRBD1. J was trimmed by 2 bases and V by 1 base; bases with no gene match: 3. The CDR3 is made up of 15 amino acids. Germline CDR1 and CDR2: SGHRS and YFSETQ. The CDR3 bases that were read are TGCGCCAGCAGCTTGACGGGACAGGGGACCTACGAG. Protein sequence: CASSLTGQGTYE. The entire CDR3 reads CASSLTGQGTYEQYF. Based on the CDR3 plus reference TRBV5-1 and TRBJ2-7, the full variable domain is KAGVTQTPRYLIKTRGQQVTLSCSPISGHRSVSWYQQTPGQGLQFLFEYFSETQRNKGNFPGRFSGRQFSNSRSEMNVSTLELGDSALYLCASSLTGQGTYEQYFGPGTRLTVT.

This clone was recorded at least ten times. The CDR3 is cut off 3 residues early in the read; its end comes from the germline J gene. The chain uses TRBV18 and TRBJ2-7; 10 nucleotides align to TRBD2. The V gene's germline CDR1 is KGHSH and CDR2 LQKENI. This CDR3 has 14 amino acids. Germline trimming cut 6 bases from V and 5 bases from J; bases unmatched to any gene: 7. The sequenced part of the CDR3 DNA is TGTGCCAGCTCGCCCGGGACTAGCGTCCACGAG. Its translation: CASSPGTSVHE. The whole CDR3 sequence is CASSPGTSVHEQYF.

With respect to this clone: The read finishes 3 residues shy of the CDR3 end, and the germline J gene is used to complete it. V and J are TRBV7-2 and TRBJ2-7; the match to TRBD1 covers 7 bases. The length of the CDR3 is 15 residues. The V segment lost 5 bases and the J segment 0 bases; nucleotides outside the gene matches: 7. Per the germline V gene, CDR1 is SGHTA and CDR2 is FQGNSA. The sequenced part of the CDR3 DNA is TGTGCCAGCAGCCTTTACCGGGACAGCTCCTACGAG. Protein product: CASSLYRDSSYE. In full, the CDR3 is CASSLYRDSSYEQYF. Supplemented by reference TRBV7-2 and TRBJ2-7, the full variable domain reads GAGVSQSPSNKVTEKGKDVELRCDPISGHTALYWYRQSLGQGLEFLIYFQGNSAPDKSGLPSDRFSAERTGGSVSTLTIQRTQQEDSAVYLCASSLYRDSSYEQYFGPGTRLTVT.

This clone was counted ten times or more. Its ends do not fully match the called genes, so a read error is possible. The missing CDR3 end, 3 residues past where the read stops, is filled in from the germline J gene. The rearrangement joins TRBV4-2 to TRBJ2-1, with TRBD2 as a possible D gene (6 bases). The length of the CDR3 is 14 residues. Germline V gene data show CDR1 as LGHNA and CDR2 as YNFKEQ. The CDR3 region is CASSQGLPSNEQFF. The covered CDR3 bases are TGCGCCAGCAGCCAAGGACTACCCAGCAATGAG.

This clone was detected many times. The CDR3 extends 3 residues past the end of the read, so its final part is completed from the germline J gene. The chain recombines TRBV4-1 with TRBJ2-3; 11 nucleotides line up with TRBD2. The length of the CDR3 is 15 residues. CDR1 is MGHRA and CDR2 is YSYEKL in the germline V gene. V gave up 2 bases and J gave up 4 bases; unmatched junction bases: 2. The CDR3 loop is CASSQTLAGADTQYF. The part of the CDR3 DNA that was read is TGCGCCAGCAGCCAAACACTAGCGGGAGCAGATACG.

This clone was observed many times. The read is 3 residues too short to cover the CDR3 end, so that end is filled in from the germline J gene. The chain links TRBV19 to TRBJ1-5, with TRBD1 as a possible D gene (6 bases). The CDR3 consists of 12 residues. CDR1 LNHDA and CDR2 SQIVND come from the germline V gene (reference sequence). V lost 3 bases, J lost 7 bases, and 7 bases lay in between. CDR3 DNA, as far as it was read: TGTGCCAGTAGTATTGGGGGCCAGCCC. Its translation: CASSIGGQP. From start to end, the CDR3 is CASSIGGQPQHF.

This clone occurred many times. With the read ending 3 residues before the CDR3 end, the germline J gene is used to fill in that end. The chain links TRBV20-1 to TRBJ2-7; no firm D call. The germline CDR1 and CDR2 sequences are DFQATT and SNEGSKA (reference sequence). With 0 bases removed from V and 3 bases from J, the gap between germline ends came to 12 bases. The CDR3 sequence is 14 residues long. CDR3 residues: CSARDQVTFYEQYF. The covered CDR3 bases are TGCAGTGCTAGAGACCAGGTCACGTTCTACGAG.

This clone was counted a few times. Sequencing ends 3 residues short of the CDR3 end; the germline J gene provides the rest. The chain joins TRBV7-9 to TRBJ1-1, with 9 bases that match TRBD1. Germline CDR1 is SEHNR and CDR2 is FQNEAQ (reference sequence). The CDR3 is made up of 14 amino acids. The sequenced CDR3 bases are TGTGCCAGCAGCTCCAGAACCGGGACAGGGAAA. Its translation: CASSSRTGTGK. The entire CDR3 protein is CASSSRTGTGKAFF.

The sample holds many counts of this clone. Read sequence stops 3 residues before the CDR3 end, and the germline J gene provides the missing end. The chain links TRBV20-1 to TRBJ2-3; 7 positions match TRBD2. Trimming took 8 bases from V and 1 from J; bases not matched to a gene: 9. The CDR3 runs 14 residues. CDR1 DFQATT and CDR2 SNEGSKA come from the germline V gene (reference sequence). Partial CDR3 DNA: TGCAGTCCCAAGGCAGCGGGGCGCACAGATACG. It specifies CSPKAAGRTDT. The entire CDR3 protein reads CSPKAAGRTDTQYF.

Ten or more counts support this clone. The read falls 3 residues short of the CDR3 end, and the missing part is taken from the germline J gene. The chain is built from TRBV12-5 and TRBJ2-7; no clear D. V was clipped by 2 bases and J by 4 bases, with 6 bases between them. The CDR3 is 12 amino acids. Germline assignment: CDR1 LGHNT and CDR2 FRNRAP. CDR3: CASGLTEYEQYF. The part of the CDR3 DNA that was read is TGTGCTAGTGGTTTGACTGAGTACGAG.

This clone appeared many times. The read finishes 3 residues shy of the CDR3 end, and the germline J gene is used to complete it. The chain combines TRBV5-4 with TRBJ2-1, with D perhaps matching TRBD2 (6 bases). Germline values: CDR1 SGHNT, CDR2 YYREEE (reference sequence). The V end lost 6 bases, the J end lost 7 bases, and 20 bases lay between the germline ends. This CDR3 is 15 amino acids long. The covered CDR3 bases are TGTGCCAGCACCAAACCGCGGGGTGATGGGAATGAG. This encodes CASTKPRGDGNE. In full, the CDR3 reads CASTKPRGDGNEQFF.

Concerning this clone itself: The CDR3 goes on 3 residues after the read ends, and that part is filled in from the germline J gene. The chain carries TRBV11-3 and TRBJ2-1; 7 bases map to TRBD2. The germline gives CDR1 SGHNT, CDR2 YENEEA. The CDR3 is 15 residues long. J lost 4 bases, V lost 5 bases, and 8 bases had no gene match. The sequenced part of the CDR3 DNA is TGTGCCAGCAGCGAGGCTAGCGGATTATACAATGAG. It yields the protein CASSEASGLYNE. The full CDR3 sequence reads CASSEASGLYNEQFF.

In the case of this clone: Read data end 3 residues before the CDR3 end; the end is taken from the germline J gene. The chain couples TRBV10-2 to TRBJ2-1; 12 bases agree with TRBD2. The J segment lost 7 bases and the V segment lost 10 bases, leaving 11 bases of the junction unmatched. The CDR3 runs to 15 residues. Germline lookup yields CDR1 WSHSY and CDR2 SAAADI. The CDR3: CAIRLAGDLVNEQFF. CDR3 DNA, as far as it was read: TGCGCCATCCGACTAGCGGGAGACTTGGTGAATGAG.

This clone has ten or more counts. The read finishes 3 residues shy of the CDR3 end, and the germline J gene is used to complete it. The chain carries TRBV4-2 and TRBJ1-6; TRBD1 matches at 9 bases. Germline assignment: CDR1 LGHNA and CDR2 YNFKEQ. The length of the CDR3 is 17 residues. The J segment lost 7 bases and the V segment lost 4 bases, leaving 11 bases of the junction unmatched. Partial CDR3 DNA: TGTGCCAGCAGCCGAGACCCCTGGGACAGGGAAAATTCACCC. This translates into CASSRDPWDRENSP. The CDR3 as a whole reads CASSRDPWDRENSPLHF.

As concerns this clone: Read data end 3 residues before the CDR3 end; the end is taken from the germline J gene. This chain links TRBV19 with TRBJ1-5; D may be TRBD1 (6 bases). Germline CDR1 and CDR2: LNHDA and SQIVND (reference sequence). Trimming took 9 bases from V and 1 from J, leaving 19 bases between them. The CDR3 has 16 residues. The CDR3 bases that were read are TGTGCCAGCCTTAAGAGGGAAGGGGGAAGCAATCAGCCC. It yields the protein CASLKREGGSNQP. The complete CDR3 sequence is CASLKREGGSNQPQHF.